This entry lists 21 T cell receptor beta chains sequenced from one sample in a study of cytomegalovirus exposure and HLA in healthy donors. PCR was performed using 60 Vbeta and 13 Jbeta primers. Sequencing was performed with immunoSEQ multiplex PCR; in TCRdb, only in-frame clones are kept and a portion is missing. The sample lists under 200,000 clones, about 80% occurring once. Sequencing was done on a sample of PBMCs. Receptor source: a man aged 30 to 45 in good health and CMV-seronegative.

In DNA, the CDR3 is TGTGCCAGCAGGACACAGGGAACAAACACCATATATTTT. It is translated as CASRTQGTNTIYF. The chain joins TRBV27 to TRBJ1-3; D is perhaps TRBD1 (6 bases). Germline assignment: CDR1 MNHEY and CDR2 SMNVEV (reference sequence). CDR3 length equals 13 residues. V lost 6 bases, J lost 6 bases, and 12 bases lay in between.

This rearrangement joins TRBV28 to TRBJ2-7, with D maybe TRBD2 (5 bases). The V gene's germline CDR1 is MDHEN and CDR2 SYDVKM. The V end was cut by 2 bases, the J end by 2 bases, with 7 bases between. The CDR3 runs to 13 residues. The CDR3 DNA reads TGTGCCAGCAGTTTAGGAGGTCCCTACGAGCAGTACTTC. Translated: CASSLGGPYEQYF.

This chain connects TRBV5-1 to TRBJ1-3; 9 positions match TRBD1. Germline V gene data show CDR1 as SGHRS and CDR2 as YFSETQ. There are 17 residues in the CDR3. The J segment lost 0 bases and the V segment lost 0 bases, leaving 4 bases of the junction unmatched. CDR3 protein: CASSLGWDRASGNTIYF. The CDR3 DNA follows: TGCGCCAGCAGCTTGGGTTGGGACAGGGCCTCTGGAAACACCATATATTTT.

V is TRBV9 and J is TRBJ2-5; no firm D call. Germline V lookup: CDR1 SGDLS, CDR2 YYNGEE. Trimming took off 3 bases at V and 1 base at J, with 13 bases between the two ends. The CDR3 loop spans 15 amino acids. CDR3 protein: CASSDSRSSQETQYF. The CDR3, as DNA: TGTGCCAGCAGCGACTCGCGGAGTAGCCAAGAGACCCAGTACTTC.

The V and J genes are TRBV5-1 and TRBJ2-7; 9 nucleotides agree with TRBD1. The germline CDR1 and CDR2 sequences are SGHRS and YFSETQ. V dropped 4 bases and J dropped 4; count of bases not matched to a gene: 9. This CDR3 is built from 15 residues. The CDR3 DNA reads as TGCGCCAGCAGCCAACTGCCGGGACAGGGATACGAGCAGTACTTC. It codes for CASSQLPGQGYEQYF.

The chain has TRBV9 and TRBJ2-1; D is uncertain. The V and J ends lost 0 bases and 0 bases respectively, with 13 bases between them. The CDR3 consists of 17 residues. CDR1 is SGDLS, CDR2 YYNGEE, per germline. CDR3 nucleotides: TGTGCCAGCAGCGTAGGGAGTTCTTACTCCTCCTACAATGAGCAGTTCTTC. Translated: CASSVGSSYSSYNEQFF.

This clone was recorded a few times. The rearrangement uses TRBV6-1 and TRBJ2-7; the match to TRBD1 covers 7 bases. The germline CDR1 and CDR2 sequences are MNHNS and SASEGT. CDR3 length equals 14 residues. The V and J ends lost 8 bases and 0 bases, in that order; junction bases with no gene match: 7. This CDR3 is CASSRQGYSYEQYF. The CDR3 DNA follows: TGTGCCAGCTCTAGACAGGGATACTCCTACGAGCAGTACTTC.

The rearrangement joins TRBV6-5 to TRBJ1-6; TRBD1 might be the D (5 bases). V gave up 5 bases and J gave up 11 bases, with 13 bases separating them. The CDR3 is 13 residues long. In germline, CDR1 is MNHEY, CDR2 SVGAGI. Written as DNA, the CDR3 is TGTGCCAGCAGTCCGGCCCAGGGCACACCCCTCCACTTT. Amino acid sequence: CASSPAQGTPLHF.

The rearrangement joins TRBV6-1 to TRBJ2-3, with D maybe TRBD2 (5 bases). The CDR3 consists of 16 residues. CDR1 and CDR2 (germline): MNHNS, SASEGT. Trimming removed 0 bases at V and 10 bases at J, with 20 bases between. The CDR3, as DNA: TGTGCCAGCAGTGAAGCTCCCCGCCGAGGAGGAATTCCGCAGTATTTT. It is translated as CASSEAPRRGGIPQYF.

V is TRBV5-4 and J is TRBJ2-1; 8 bases fit TRBD1. Trimming took 4 bases from V and 2 from J; bases not matched to a gene: 8. This CDR3 has 16 residues. Germline lookup yields CDR1 SGHNT and CDR2 YYREEE (reference sequence). The CDR3 spells CASSPAGQGAYNEQFF. CDR3 coding DNA: TGTGCCAGCAGCCCCGCCGGACAGGGAGCCTACAATGAGCAGTTCTTC.

The rearrangement links TRBV7-6 to TRBJ2-5; 9 bases map to TRBD2. Germline V lookup: CDR1 SGHVS, CDR2 FNYEAQ. This CDR3 contains 16 residues. The V and J ends lost 0 bases and 4 bases, in that order; junction bases with no gene match: 6. Here the CDR3 DNA reads TGTGCCAGCAGCTTAGCAGCTAGCGGGGCGCGAGAGACCCAGTACTTC. Translating it yields CASSLAASGARETQYF.

This sequence joins TRBV10-2 and TRBJ1-1, with D unresolved. The CDR3 covers 15 residues. V was cut by 0 bases and J by 3 bases, with 11 bases left in between. In germline, CDR1 is WSHSY, CDR2 SAAADI. The CDR3 sequence is CASSESRRLDTEAFF. The CDR3 coding sequence is TGCGCCAGCAGTGAGTCAAGGAGACTGGACACTGAAGCTTTCTTT.

The rearrangement links TRBV4-2 to TRBJ2-7; TRBD2 is a possible D gene (6 bases). This CDR3 is built from 17 residues. V lost 4 bases and J 0 bases, leaving 19 bases between the germline ends. Germline V lookup: CDR1 LGHNA, CDR2 YNFKEQ. The CDR3 nucleotides read TGTGCCAGCAGCCTCGCCCATAGCGGCGGAAGCTCCTACGAGCAGTACTTC. Amino acid sequence: CASSLAHSGGSSYEQYF.

This chain connects TRBV2 to TRBJ2-7; TRBD1 matches 9 bases. Germline lookup yields CDR1 SNHLY and CDR2 FYNNEI. Trimming removed 3 bases from V and 1 base from J; junction bases left unmatched: 1. The CDR3 is 14 amino acids. CDR3 coding DNA: TGTGCCAGCAGTGAGGGACAGGGATCCTACGAGCAGTACTTC. It is translated as CASSEGQGSYEQYF.

The V and J genes are TRBV30 and TRBJ2-2, with D possibly being TRBD2 (6 bases). The germline V and J ends were trimmed by 1 base and 1 base, with 13 bases remaining between them. The CDR3 has 16 residues. The germline V gene encodes CDR1 GTSNPN and CDR2 SVGIG (reference sequence). DNA for the CDR3: TGTGCCTGGAGTGGTCTGGAGGGGAAGAACACCGGGGAGCTGTTTTTT. Protein: CAWSGLEGKNTGELFF.

As regards this clone: Other DNA sequences from this sample encode an identical CDR3 as well. The chain combines TRBV5-4 with TRBJ1-4, with D possibly being TRBD1 (5 bases). In germline, CDR1 is SGHNT, CDR2 YYREEE (reference sequence). This CDR3 is built from 15 residues. Trimming pared 4 bases from V and 7 bases from J, leaving 17 bases between. This CDR3 reads CASSDSGGVIEKLFF. CDR3 nucleotides: TGTGCCAGCAGCGACAGTGGAGGGGTGATTGAAAAACTGTTTTTT.

The chain couples TRBV29-1 to TRBJ1-4; 9 nucleotides match TRBD1. From germline, CDR1 is SQVTM and CDR2 ANQGSEA. The V segment lost 7 bases and the J segment 0 bases; nucleotides outside the gene matches: 9. The CDR3 has 16 residues. The CDR3 protein is CSASGQGKATNEKLFF. The CDR3, as DNA: TGCAGCGCTAGCGGACAGGGGAAAGCAACTAATGAAAAACTGTTTTTT.

This clone was found a few times. The chain uses TRBV7-9 and TRBJ1-4; 10 positions agree with TRBD1. Germline CDR1 and CDR2: SEHNR and FQNEAQ (reference sequence). The CDR3 is 14 amino acids. V gave up 1 base and J gave up 11 bases; unmatched junction bases: 4. The CDR3 DNA follows: TGTGCCAGCAGCTTAGAAGGACAGGGGGAGAAACTGTTTTTT. Amino acids: CASSLEGQGEKLFF.

V usage is TRBV6-1 and J usage is TRBJ2-7, with 7 nucleotides matching TRBD1. Trimming at V came to 0 bases and at J to 3 bases, leaving 2 bases not matched to a gene. The CDR3 loop spans 14 amino acids. Germline-derived CDR1 and CDR2 are MNHNS and SASEGT. CDR3: CASSEAAGGYEQYF. The CDR3 nucleotides read TGTGCCAGCAGTGAAGCTGCAGGGGGCTACGAGCAGTACTTC.

This sequence joins TRBV18 and TRBJ2-1; D ambiguous. Per the germline V gene, CDR1 is KGHSH and CDR2 is LQKENI. Trimming left V 6 bases short and J 0 bases short, with 6 bases between. The CDR3 has 13 amino acids. The CDR3 region has the DNA TGTGCCAGCTCGCCGAGCTCCTACAATGAGCAGTTCTTC. Translating it yields CASSPSSYNEQFF.

In its sample, this clone was seen many times. The V call is TRBV2, the J call TRBJ1-5; possibly TRBD1 for D (5 bases). CDR1 is SNHLY, CDR2 FYNNEI, per germline. This CDR3 comprises 15 residues. The V gene lost 7 bases and the J gene lost 3 bases, with 16 bases spanning the gap. The chain's CDR3 is CASKVEGVNNQPQHF. CDR3 DNA: TGTGCCAGCAAGGTGGAAGGGGTAAACAATCAGCCCCAGCATTTT.